What follows are 30 T cell receptor beta chains derived from one specimen sequenced in a study of blood T cell repertoires in COVID-19. The assay was immunoSEQ multiplex PCR, and TCRdb's table has in-frame clones only and misses some. The sample includes 95,000 to 150,000 clones, approximately 74% seen only once; the top ten take 4.5% to 6%. Sequencing used peripheral blood. The origin of the receptors is a man older than 75 with COVID-19, enrolled during active disease.

As regards this clone: This sample also contains other DNA sequences that code for the same CDR3. The V call is TRBV5-4, the J call TRBJ2-7, with TRBD2 matching over 13 bases. The V gene end was trimmed by 0 bases and the J gene end by 2 bases; junction bases not matched to a gene: 2. The CDR3 has 16 residues. Germline loops: CDR1 SGHNT, CDR2 YYREEE (reference sequence). The CDR3 reads CASSLGLAGGAYEQYF. In nucleotides, the CDR3 is TGTGCCAGCAGCTTGGGACTAGCGGGAGGCGCCTACGAGCAGTACTTC.

This rearrangement joins TRBV5-6 to TRBJ2-6, with D perhaps TRBD1 (6 bases). Germline values: CDR1 SGHDT, CDR2 YYEEEE. V gave up 1 base and J gave up 4 bases, with 12 bases separating them. The CDR3 is 16 residues long. The CDR3 sequence: CASSLRYRAGANVLTF. In DNA form, the CDR3 reads TGTGCCAGCAGCTTGCGGTACAGGGCCGGGGCCAACGTCCTGACTTTC. Looking up the rest from reference TRBV5-6 and TRBJ2-6 gives the full variable domain: DAGVTQSPTHLIKTRGQQVTLRCSPKSGHDTVSWYQQALGQGPQFIFQYYEEEERQRGNFPDRFSGHQFPNYSSELNVNALLLGDSALYLCASSLRYRAGANVLTFGAGSRLTVL.

V gene TRBV7-2 combines with J gene TRBJ2-7; a weak D match, TRBD2 (6 bases). CDR3 size: 15 residues. V was pared by 0 bases and J by 5 bases, with 14 bases between. Germline V gives CDR1 SGHTA, CDR2 FQGNSA. The CDR3 spells CASSLALPGENEQYF. The CDR3 nucleotides read TGTGCCAGCAGCTTAGCCCTCCCGGGGGAGAACGAGCAGTACTTC. The complete variable domain, with remaining parts taken from reference TRBV7-2 and TRBJ2-7, reads GAGVSQSPSNKVTEKGKDVELRCDPISGHTALYWYRQSLGQGLEFLIYFQGNSAPDKSGLPSDRFSAERTGGSVSTLTIQRTQQEDSAVYLCASSLALPGENEQYFGPGTRLTVT.

The rearrangement joins TRBV19 to TRBJ1-1; D ambiguous. There are 13 residues in the CDR3. V gave up 4 bases and J gave up 1 base, with 7 bases separating them. Germline lookup yields CDR1 LNHDA and CDR2 SQIVND (reference sequence). CDR3 bases: TGTGCCAGTAGTAGAACAGCGAACACTGAAGCTTTCTTT. As protein: CASSRTANTEAFF.

The rearrangement links TRBV6-6 to TRBJ1-2; D possibly corresponds to TRBD1 (5 bases). The CDR3 loop spans 12 amino acids. The ends were cut back, 7 bases at V and 6 bases at J, with 12 bases in the middle. The germline gives CDR1 MNHNY, CDR2 SVGAGI (reference sequence). The CDR3 nucleotides read TGTGCCAGCACCCCGGGGGGACATGGCTACACCTTC. This sequence encodes CASTPGGHGYTF.

The V call is TRBV18, the J call TRBJ2-7; 10 nucleotides agree with TRBD2. The V and J ends lost 3 bases and 4 bases, in that order; junction bases with no gene match: 6. This CDR3 has 15 residues. Germline CDR1 KGHSH, CDR2 LQKENI. CDR3 sequence: CASSPASGRLYEQYF. The CDR3 DNA sequence: TGTGCCAGCTCACCGGCTAGCGGGAGATTGTACGAGCAGTACTTC.

This chain connects TRBV19 to TRBJ2-7; TRBD2 matches 11 bases. Trimming at V came to 1 base and at J to 8 bases, leaving 10 bases not matched to a gene. Germline V gene lookup returns CDR1 LNHDA and CDR2 SQIVND (reference sequence). The CDR3 is made up of 16 amino acids. The CDR3 bases are TGTGCCAGTAGTATAGTCACGGGACTAGCGGCTGGAAAGCAGTACTTC. Translated, it gives CASSIVTGLAAGKQYF. The entire variable domain, with the rest obtained from reference TRBV19 and TRBJ2-7, is as follows: DGGITQSPKYLFRKEGQNVTLSCEQNLNHDAMYWYRQDPGQGLRLIYYSQIVNDFQKGDIAEGYSVSREKKESFPLTVTSAQKNPTAFYLCASSIVTGLAAGKQYFGPGTRLTVT.

The chain combines TRBV7-9 with TRBJ1-1; D remains unclear. Germline V gene sequence: CDR1 SEHNR, CDR2 FQNEAQ (reference sequence). Trimming pared 1 base from V and 1 base from J, leaving 4 bases between. The CDR3 loop spans 13 amino acids. The CDR3 sequence: CASSLGQNTEAFF. The DNA of the CDR3 is TGTGCCAGCAGCTTAGGGCAGAACACTGAAGCTTTCTTT.

The chain employs TRBV6-6 and TRBJ2-1, with 11 bases that match TRBD1. The CDR3 spans 15 residues. The germline gives CDR1 MNHNY, CDR2 SVGAGI (reference sequence). The V and J ends lost 6 bases and 4 bases, in that order; junction bases with no gene match: 5. CDR3 loop: CASSAGQGVYNEQFF. Here the CDR3 DNA reads TGTGCCAGCAGCGCGGGACAGGGGGTGTACAATGAGCAGTTCTTC.

The rearrangement uses TRBV3-1 (or the pseudogene TRBV3-2) and TRBJ2-2; tentatively, D is TRBD1 (6 bases). V shed 5 bases and J shed 6 bases, with 13 bases lying between them. CDR1 and CDR2 (germline): LGHDT, YNNKEL (reference sequence). This CDR3 is 14 amino acids long. In DNA form, the CDR3 reads TGTGCCAGCAGCTTTGGAGAGGGGGCCGGGGAGCTGTTTTTT. This translates into CASSFGEGAGELFF.

This clone was counted a single time. Here the CDR3 reads CATSDSRQDQETQYF. The DNA for the CDR3 is TGTGCCACCAGTGACTCCCGACAGGACCAAGAGACCCAGTACTTC. This sequence joins TRBV24-1 and TRBJ2-5; perhaps TRBD1 as D (6 bases). The CDR3 extends over 15 amino acids. With 4 bases removed from V and 0 bases from J, the gap between germline ends came to 11 bases. Germline V CDR1 and CDR2: KGHDR, SFDVKD.

Comment on this clone: Other DNA sequences in this specimen translate into the identical CDR3. V is TRBV19 and J is TRBJ2-1; no definite D call. V lost 5 bases to trimming and J lost 4 bases, with 3 bases between them. This CDR3 has 11 amino acids. CDR1 LNHDA and CDR2 SQIVND come from the germline V gene (reference sequence). CDR3 in DNA: TGTGCCAGTAGTCTTTACAATGAGCAGTTCTTC. Residues: CASSLYNEQFF.

The gene calls are TRBV5-1 and TRBJ1-1, with unresolved D. The germline CDR1 and CDR2 sequences are SGHRS and YFSETQ. V was trimmed by 0 bases and J by 6 bases, leaving 12 bases between them. The CDR3 spans 14 residues. The CDR3 is CASSLVGSGAEAFF. The CDR3 DNA sequence: TGCGCCAGCAGCTTGGTTGGGTCCGGGGCTGAAGCTTTCTTT.

V and J are TRBV19 and TRBJ1-5; 7 bases align to TRBD1. CDR1 LNHDA and CDR2 SQIVND come from the germline V gene (reference sequence). V lost 6 bases to trimming and J lost 3 bases; unmatched junction nucleotides: 5. There are 14 residues in the CDR3. The DNA of the CDR3 is TGTGCCAGTAGAGGAACAGGGGACAATCAGCCCCAGCATTTT. Its protein product is CASRGTGDNQPQHF.

The chain has TRBV2 and TRBJ1-5; a weak D match, TRBD1 (5 bases). V was trimmed by 0 bases and J by 6 bases, leaving 9 bases between them. Germline CDR1 and CDR2: SNHLY and FYNNEI. The CDR3 covers 14 residues. The CDR3 sequence: CASSEAAGFQPQHF. The CDR3 region has the DNA TGTGCCAGCAGTGAAGCGGCAGGGTTTCAGCCCCAGCATTTT.

The V call is TRBV5-4, the J call TRBJ1-2; 12 bases match TRBD1. Germline loops: CDR1 SGHNT, CDR2 YYREEE (reference sequence). The trim removed 3 bases at V and 7 bases at J, leaving 7 bases unmatched. The CDR3 runs to 15 residues. The CDR3 loop is CASSWDRGRGGGYTF. In nucleotides, the CDR3 is TGTGCCAGCAGCTGGGACAGGGGGCGGGGTGGTGGCTACACCTTC.

This clone was counted once. The chain carries TRBV18 and TRBJ1-2; TRBD1 aligns across 9 bases. Germline V CDR1 and CDR2: KGHSH, LQKENI. The V and J ends lost 6 bases and 2 bases, in that order; junction bases with no gene match: 10. The CDR3 is made up of 16 amino acids. As DNA, the CDR3 is TGTGCCAGCTCTCTGGGACAGGGAACTTTCAACTATGGCTACACCTTC. Translated, it gives CASSLGQGTFNYGYTF.

The rearrangement uses TRBV25-1 and TRBJ1-2; TRBD1 is a possible D gene (5 bases). Germline loops: CDR1 MGHDK, CDR2 SYGVNS. V dropped 8 bases and J dropped 4 bases, with 8 bases sitting between them. CDR3 length: 11 residues. The CDR3 protein is CASGGAYGYTF. CDR3 nucleotides: TGTGCCAGCGGCGGGGCCTATGGCTACACCTTC.

CDR3 DNA sequence: TGTGCCAGTAGTACCTCCGGGACAGGCATTTATAATGAGCAGTTCTTC. Its protein product is CASSTSGTGIYNEQFF. The genes are TRBV19 and TRBJ2-1, with 8 bases that match TRBD1. The germline V gene encodes CDR1 LNHDA and CDR2 SQIVND (reference sequence). This CDR3 has 16 amino acids. With 4 bases clipped from V and 7 bases from J, the junction kept 12 bases outside the gene matches.

The chain recombines TRBV5-1 with TRBJ1-1; 7 bases are a match to TRBD1. This CDR3 contains 15 residues. V was clipped by 4 bases and J by 4 bases; unmatched bases: 10. Germline V gives CDR1 SGHRS, CDR2 YFSETQ. In DNA form, the CDR3 reads TGCGCCAGCAGCCCCGTAGGGGGCGCGGGCACTGAAGCTTTCTTT. Amino acids: CASSPVGGAGTEAFF.

This chain joins TRBV20-1 and TRBJ2-7, with TRBD2 identical over 11 bases. The CDR3 is 15 residues long. Germline-derived CDR1 and CDR2 are DFQATT and SNEGSKA (reference sequence). V shed 3 bases and J 3 bases; nucleotides not matched to a gene: 7. DNA for the CDR3: TGCAGTGCTAGTAATAGCGGGAGGGCCCACTACGAGCAGTACTTC. Encoded protein: CSASNSGRAHYEQYF.

This clone was recorded only once. The chain is built from TRBV7-8 and TRBJ1-1; D unclear. There are 17 residues in the CDR3. The V end lost 4 bases, the J end lost 1 base, and 19 bases lay between the germline ends. Germline CDR1 reads SGHVS; CDR2 reads FQNEAQ. This CDR3 reads CASSSGAYGSPNTEAFF. The CDR3 DNA reads TGTGCCAGCAGCTCAGGAGCTTATGGGAGTCCGAACACTGAAGCTTTCTTT.

The rearrangement joins TRBV4-2 to TRBJ1-5; D is possibly TRBD1 (6 bases). The CDR3 is 16 residues long. The germline CDR1 and CDR2 sequences are LGHNA and YNFKEQ. The germline V and J ends were trimmed by 0 bases and 6 bases, with 15 bases remaining between them. This CDR3 is CASSQEGPGVGQPQHF. CDR3 in DNA: TGTGCCAGCAGCCAAGAGGGCCCAGGGGTTGGTCAGCCCCAGCATTTT.

This chain uses TRBV30 with TRBJ2-1; D is perhaps TRBD2 (5 bases). V was clipped by 2 bases and J by 4 bases, with 9 bases between them. CDR3 length: 13 residues. Germline V gene data show CDR1 as GTSNPN and CDR2 as SVGIG (reference sequence). CDR3 in DNA: TGTGCCTGGAGTCTAGCAGTTTACAATGAGCAGTTCTTC. As protein: CAWSLAVYNEQFF.

The rearrangement links TRBV4-1 to TRBJ2-7; the D gene is possibly TRBD2 (5 bases). The V end lost 0 bases, the J end lost 3 bases, and 18 bases lay between the germline ends. CDR1 is MGHRA and CDR2 is YSYEKL in the germline V gene. The CDR3 contains 17 residues. The CDR3 sequence: CASSQEGWGSGIYEQYF. DNA for the CDR3: TGCGCCAGCAGCCAAGAAGGGTGGGGAAGCGGCATCTACGAGCAGTACTTC.

J is TRBJ1-2 and V is TRBV7-2; TRBD1 matches at 7 bases. The CDR3 spans 16 residues. With 1 base clipped from V and 4 bases from J, the junction kept 9 bases outside the gene matches. Germline V gene sequence: CDR1 SGHTA, CDR2 FQGNSA. CDR3 in DNA: TGTGCCAGCAGCTTAGGAGGGGGCTCGAGAGTCTATGGCTACACCTTC. It specifies CASSLGGGSRVYGYTF.

The chain couples TRBV6-5 to TRBJ2-3; D is uncertain. The CDR3 is 14 residues long. In germline, CDR1 is MNHEY, CDR2 SVGAGI. Trimming shortened V by 7 bases and J by 2 bases, and 13 bases separated the two germline ends. The chain's CDR3 is CASTLQYSTDTQYF. CDR3 DNA sequence: TGTGCCAGCACCTTACAGTACTCCACAGATACGCAGTATTTT.

The genes are TRBV6-6 and TRBJ2-3; possible D gene TRBD2, 6 bases. From germline, CDR1 is MNHNY and CDR2 SVGAGI (reference sequence). Trimming took 6 bases from V and 1 from J, leaving 14 bases between them. The CDR3 extends over 15 amino acids. CDR3: CASRISGHGTDTQYF. The CDR3 bases are TGTGCCAGCAGGATTAGCGGCCACGGCACAGATACGCAGTATTTT.

The table lists this clone with many counts. The rearrangement links TRBV5-1 to TRBJ2-7, with TRBD2 identical over 13 bases. CDR1 SGHRS and CDR2 YFSETQ come from the germline V gene. V trimming: 3 bases; J trimming: 6 bases; junction bases outside the gene matches: 3. The CDR3 loop spans 14 amino acids. CDR3 sequence (DNA): TGCGCCAGCAGCTGGACTAGCGGGAGCTCCGAGCAGTACTTC. The encoded protein is CASSWTSGSSEQYF.

The chain couples TRBV5-1 to TRBJ2-3, with a possible D match to TRBD1 (5 bases). Germline loops: CDR1 SGHRS, CDR2 YFSETQ. V lost 1 base to trimming and J lost 5 bases, with 14 bases between them. The CDR3 has 15 residues. In DNA, the CDR3 is TGCGCCAGCAGCTTGCAGGGTAGTATTGGAGATACGCAGTATTTT. Translating gives CASSLQGSIGDTQYF.